This T cell receptor beta chain was profiled in a study of radiotherapy plus CTLA-4 blockade in lung cancer. Study-wide background: Objective responses were observed in 15% to 20% of patients, and disease control was achieved by approximately 34%.

Study-wide points: In blood, tumor-derived TCR clones expanded after radiotherapy plus ipilimumab.

TCRdb's copy holds only in-frame clones and misses some; the assay was immunoSEQ multiplex PCR. The sample lists 35,000 to 50,000 clones, around 72% seen once, with around 3.3% in the top ten. Germline V gene data show CDR1 as SGHNT and CDR2 as YYREEE (reference sequence). The CDR3 totals 12 residues. V was pared by 2 bases and J by 8 bases, with 7 bases between. This clone has a single count. Its specificity is unknown. Focal radiation with ipilimumab CTLA-4 blockade was given to patients with chemo-refractory metastatic non-small-cell lung cancer. The sequence was obtained from a human donor with non-small cell lung cancer who had a complete response to radiotherapy plus ipilimumab. The genes are TRBV5-4 and TRBJ1-4; D uncertain. Source: peripheral blood, taken from a patient treated with radiotherapy plus ipilimumab. This chain's CDR3 is CASSLGGEKLFF. The CDR3 nucleotides are TGTGCCAGCAGCTTAGGCGGCGAAAAACTGTTTTTT.